The sequence of this T cell receptor (beta chain) was determined in a study of T cells expressing NK-cell markers. TCRdb reanalyzed the 5' RACE reads, giving one entry per CDR3 protein sequence and no DNA. Recorded here are about 260,000 distinct CDR3 sequences; the top ten clones represent more than 3.5%. This CDR3 contains 17 residues. Germline CDR1 is LGHNA and CDR2 is YSLEER. The receptor was isolated from a woman aged 18 to 75 in good health. Sequenced: blood T cells: a sorted CD56 or NKG2C T cell subset, CD4+ or CD8+ T cells, or bulk PBMC T cells (not recorded which). The chain couples TRBV4-3 to TRBJ2-3; checking the TCRdb D call of TRBD1 is not possible without DNA. This CDR3 reads CASSQNAGTQYTDTQYF.